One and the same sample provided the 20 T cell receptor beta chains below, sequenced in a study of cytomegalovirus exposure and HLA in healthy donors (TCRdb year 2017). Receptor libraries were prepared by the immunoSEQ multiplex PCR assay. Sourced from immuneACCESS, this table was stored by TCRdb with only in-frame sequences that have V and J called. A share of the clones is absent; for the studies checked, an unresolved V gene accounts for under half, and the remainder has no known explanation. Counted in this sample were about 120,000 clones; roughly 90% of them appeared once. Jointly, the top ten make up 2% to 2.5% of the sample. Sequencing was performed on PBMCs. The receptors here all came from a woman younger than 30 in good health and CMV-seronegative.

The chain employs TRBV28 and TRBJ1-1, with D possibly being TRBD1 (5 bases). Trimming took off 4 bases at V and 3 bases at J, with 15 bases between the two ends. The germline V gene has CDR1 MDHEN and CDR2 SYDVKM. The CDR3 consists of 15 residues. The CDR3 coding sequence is TGTGCCAGCAGTTCTCAGGGTCGGGGGTACACTGAAGCTTTCTTT. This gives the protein CASSSQGRGYTEAFF.

CDR3 in amino acids: CASSSGIVAGGVTDTQYF. The CDR3 DNA follows: TGTGCCAGCAGCTCCGGCATAGTAGCGGGAGGAGTTACAGATACGCAGTATTTT. V gene TRBV11-2 combines with J gene TRBJ2-3; the match to TRBD2 covers 10 bases. Per the germline V gene, CDR1 is SGHAT and CDR2 is FQNNGV. Germline trimming cut 4 bases from V and 3 bases from J; bases unmatched to any gene: 13. This CDR3 is 18 amino acids long.

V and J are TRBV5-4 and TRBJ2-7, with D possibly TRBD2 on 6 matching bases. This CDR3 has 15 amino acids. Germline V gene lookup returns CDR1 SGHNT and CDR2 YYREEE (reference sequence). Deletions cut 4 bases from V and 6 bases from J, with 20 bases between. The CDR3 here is CASSTVADLDSEQYF. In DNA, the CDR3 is TGTGCCAGCAGCACTGTAGCGGATCTTGACAGCGAGCAGTACTTC. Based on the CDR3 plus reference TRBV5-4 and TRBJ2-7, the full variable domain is ETGVTQSPTHLIKTRGQQVTLRCSSQSGHNTVSWYQQALGQGPQFIFQYYREEENGRGNFPPRFSGLQFPNYSSELNVNALELDDSALYLCASSTVADLDSEQYFGPGTRLTVT.

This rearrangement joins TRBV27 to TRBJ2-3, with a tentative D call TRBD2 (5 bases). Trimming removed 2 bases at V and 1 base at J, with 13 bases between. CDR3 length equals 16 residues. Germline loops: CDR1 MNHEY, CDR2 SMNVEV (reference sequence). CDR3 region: CASSLIGVGGTDTQYF. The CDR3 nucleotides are TGTGCCAGCAGTTTAATCGGGGTCGGAGGCACAGATACGCAGTATTTT.

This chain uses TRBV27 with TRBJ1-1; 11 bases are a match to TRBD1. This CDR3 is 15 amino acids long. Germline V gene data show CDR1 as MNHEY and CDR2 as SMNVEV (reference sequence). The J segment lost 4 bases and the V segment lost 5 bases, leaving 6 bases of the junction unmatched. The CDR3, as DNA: TGTGCCAGCAGTGCAGGACAGGGGGCGAGCACTGAAGCTTTCTTT. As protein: CASSAGQGASTEAFF.

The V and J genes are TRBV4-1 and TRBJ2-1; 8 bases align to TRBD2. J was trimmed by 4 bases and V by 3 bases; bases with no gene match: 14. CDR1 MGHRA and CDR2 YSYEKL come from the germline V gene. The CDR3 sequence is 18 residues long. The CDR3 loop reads CASSQWSSGRTRYNEQFF. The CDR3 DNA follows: TGCGCCAGCAGCCAGTGGTCGAGCGGGAGAACTCGGTACAATGAGCAGTTCTTC.

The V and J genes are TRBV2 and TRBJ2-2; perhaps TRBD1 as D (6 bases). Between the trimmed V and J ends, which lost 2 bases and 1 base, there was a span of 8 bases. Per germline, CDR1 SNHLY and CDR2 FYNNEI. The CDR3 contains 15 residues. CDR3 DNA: TGTGCCAGCAGTGAAACACAGGGGAACACCGGGGAGCTGTTTTTT. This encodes CASSETQGNTGELFF.

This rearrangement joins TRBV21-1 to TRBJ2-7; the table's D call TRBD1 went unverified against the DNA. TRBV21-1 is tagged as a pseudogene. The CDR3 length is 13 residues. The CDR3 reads CAPLGQGVYEQYF. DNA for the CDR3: TGTGCCCCACTCGGACAGGGTGTCTACGAGCAGTACTTC.

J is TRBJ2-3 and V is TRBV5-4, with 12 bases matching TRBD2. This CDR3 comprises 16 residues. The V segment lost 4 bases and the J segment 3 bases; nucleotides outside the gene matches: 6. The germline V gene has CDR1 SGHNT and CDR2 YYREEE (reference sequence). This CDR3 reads CASSTRTSGVTDTQYF. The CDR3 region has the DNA TGTGCCAGCAGCACAAGGACTAGCGGGGTGACAGATACGCAGTATTTT.

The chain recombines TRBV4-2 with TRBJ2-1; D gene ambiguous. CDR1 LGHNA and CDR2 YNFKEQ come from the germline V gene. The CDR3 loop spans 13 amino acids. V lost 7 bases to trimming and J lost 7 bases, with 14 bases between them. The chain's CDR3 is CASTLTDRNEQFF. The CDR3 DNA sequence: TGTGCCAGCACTCTTACAGACCGAAATGAGCAGTTCTTC.

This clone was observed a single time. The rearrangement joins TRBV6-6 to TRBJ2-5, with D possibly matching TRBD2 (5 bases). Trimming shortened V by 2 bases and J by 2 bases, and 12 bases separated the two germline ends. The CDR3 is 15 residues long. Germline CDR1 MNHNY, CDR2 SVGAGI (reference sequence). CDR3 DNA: TGTGCCAGCAGTTACCGTGGACGCGGGCAAGAGACCCAGTACTTC. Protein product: CASSYRGRGQETQYF.

In DNA form, the CDR3 reads TGCGCCAGCAGTCTCCCGGGACAGAACTACGAGCAGTACTTC. Its protein is CASSLPGQNYEQYF. The rearrangement links TRBV5-1 to TRBJ2-7; 7 nucleotides line up with TRBD1. J gave up 3 bases and V 5 bases, and 8 bases lay outside the gene matches. CDR1 SGHRS and CDR2 YFSETQ come from the germline V gene. This CDR3 region has 14 residues.

The CDR3 nucleotides read TGTGCCAGCAGCCCCGGGACAGGGCTCTCCAAAAACATTCAGTACTTC. Its translation is CASSPGTGLSKNIQYF. V and J are TRBV28 and TRBJ2-4; 9 bases map to TRBD1. CDR1 and CDR2 (germline): MDHEN, SYDVKM. This CDR3 has 16 amino acids. V gave up 6 bases and J gave up 2 bases; unmatched junction bases: 8.

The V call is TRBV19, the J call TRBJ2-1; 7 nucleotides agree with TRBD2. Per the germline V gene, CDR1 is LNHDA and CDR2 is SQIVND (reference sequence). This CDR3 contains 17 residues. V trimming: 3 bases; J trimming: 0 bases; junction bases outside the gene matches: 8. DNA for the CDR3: TGTGCCAGTAGTATCTTGTCTAGCGGACGCTCCTACAATGAGCAGTTCTTC. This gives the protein CASSILSSGRSYNEQFF.

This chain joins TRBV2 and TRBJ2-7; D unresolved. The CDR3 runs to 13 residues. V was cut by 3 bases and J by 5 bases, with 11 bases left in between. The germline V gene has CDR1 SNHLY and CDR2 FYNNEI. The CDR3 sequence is CASSEIGIDEQYF. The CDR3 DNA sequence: TGTGCCAGCAGTGAGATTGGCATCGACGAGCAGTACTTC.

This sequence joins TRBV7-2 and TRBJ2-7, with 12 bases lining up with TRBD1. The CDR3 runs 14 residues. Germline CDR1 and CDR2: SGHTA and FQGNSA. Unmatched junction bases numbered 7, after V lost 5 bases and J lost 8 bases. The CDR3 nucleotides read TGTGCCAGCAGCGCCGCGGGACAGGGGGCGAAGCAGTACTTC. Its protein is CASSAAGQGAKQYF.

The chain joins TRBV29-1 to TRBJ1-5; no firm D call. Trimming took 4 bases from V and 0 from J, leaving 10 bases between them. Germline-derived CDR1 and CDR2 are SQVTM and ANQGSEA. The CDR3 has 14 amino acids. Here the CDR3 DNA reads TGCAGCGTTGGAACGGACTCTAGCAATCAGCCCCAGCATTTT. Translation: CSVGTDSSNQPQHF.

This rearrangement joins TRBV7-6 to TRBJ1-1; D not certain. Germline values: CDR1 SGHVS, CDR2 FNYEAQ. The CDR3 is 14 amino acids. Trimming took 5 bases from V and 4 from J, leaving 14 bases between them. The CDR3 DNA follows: TGTGCCAGCAGCCCCAATGGGCCCCTCACTGAAGCTTTCTTT. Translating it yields CASSPNGPLTEAFF. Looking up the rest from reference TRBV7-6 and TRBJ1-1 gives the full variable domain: GAGVSQSPRYKVTKRGQDVALRCDPISGHVSLYWYRQALGQGPEFLTYFNYEAQQDKSGLPNDRFSAERPEGSISTLTIQRTEQRDSAMYRCASSPNGPLTEAFFGQGTRLTVV.

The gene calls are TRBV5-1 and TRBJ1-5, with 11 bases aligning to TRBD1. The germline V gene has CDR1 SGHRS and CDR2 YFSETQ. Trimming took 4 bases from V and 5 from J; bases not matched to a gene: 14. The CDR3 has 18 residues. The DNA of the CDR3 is TGCGCCAGCAGCCTCCGGACAGGGGGCGAAGATTGCGATCAGCCCCAGCATTTT. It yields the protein CASSLRTGGEDCDQPQHF.

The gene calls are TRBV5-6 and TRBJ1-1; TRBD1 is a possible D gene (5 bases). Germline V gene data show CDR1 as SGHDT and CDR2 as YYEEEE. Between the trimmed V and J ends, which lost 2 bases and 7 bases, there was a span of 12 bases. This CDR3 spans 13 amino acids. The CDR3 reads CASSFGGNHEAFF. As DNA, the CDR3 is TGTGCCAGCAGCTTTGGGGGGAACCATGAAGCTTTCTTT. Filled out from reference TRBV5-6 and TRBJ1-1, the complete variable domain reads DAGVTQSPTHLIKTRGQQVTLRCSPKSGHDTVSWYQQALGQGPQFIFQYYEEEERQRGNFPDRFSGHQFPNYSSELNVNALLLGDSALYLCASSFGGNHEAFFGQGTRLTVV.